This T cell receptor beta chain was captured in a study of shared clonotypes between healthy human individuals. Study at large: Three plates were used per donor for CD4 naive, three for CD4 memory, two for CD8 naive and one for CD8 memory.

General study points: Lower generation probabilities were found for non-shared clonotypes than for those shared by all four donors. Naive subsets typically showed greater estimated richness than memory subsets.

CDR3 length: 11 amino acids. With V trimmed by 5 bases and J by 7 bases, 1 base remained unmatched. Germline-derived CDR1 and CDR2 are MNHEY and SVGAGI. Only a few counts were recorded for this clone. Its target is not known. TCRdb's table, derived via immunoSEQ multiplex PCR, lists solely in-frame clones and lacks some. This table holds some 1,400,000 clones, roughly 96% found once. The sequenced sample consisted of naive CD4+ T cells sorted from blood. Subset described: CD45RA+ positively selected. The source is a young man in good health. V gene TRBV6-5 combines with J gene TRBJ1-2; 7 nucleotides line up with TRBD1. The CDR3 DNA follows: TGTGCCAGCAGTGACAGGGTTGGCTACACCTTC. Its protein product is CASSDRVGYTF.